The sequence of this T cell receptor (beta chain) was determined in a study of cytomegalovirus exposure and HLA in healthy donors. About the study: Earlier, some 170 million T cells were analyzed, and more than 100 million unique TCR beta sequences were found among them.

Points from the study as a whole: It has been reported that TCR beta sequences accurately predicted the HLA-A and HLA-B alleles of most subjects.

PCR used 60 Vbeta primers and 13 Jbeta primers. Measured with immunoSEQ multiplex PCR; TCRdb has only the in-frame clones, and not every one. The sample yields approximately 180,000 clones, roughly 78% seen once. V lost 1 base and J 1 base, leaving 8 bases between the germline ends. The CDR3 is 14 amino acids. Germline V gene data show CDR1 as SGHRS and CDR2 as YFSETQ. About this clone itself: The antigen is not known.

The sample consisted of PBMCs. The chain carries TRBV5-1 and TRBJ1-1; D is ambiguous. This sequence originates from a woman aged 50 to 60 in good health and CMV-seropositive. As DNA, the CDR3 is TGCGCCAGCAGCTTGACAGTCCCGAACACTGAAGCTTTCTTT. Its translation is CASSLTVPNTEAFF.